This T cell receptor (beta chain) stems from a study of blood T cell repertoires in COVID-19. Turning to the study itself: Acute and convalescent COVID-19 samples came from the United States, Italy and Spain.

The germline CDR1 and CDR2 sequences are SQVTM and ANQGSEA. The V end was cut by 6 bases, the J end by 4 bases, with 13 bases between. The CDR3 has 13 residues. TCRdb's table, derived via immunoSEQ multiplex PCR, lists solely in-frame clones and lacks some. Here the sample spans roughly 46,000 clones, 84% being singletons. This clone was detected only once. The material sequenced was peripheral blood. This TCR was sampled from a man between 60 and 70 years old with acute or convalescent COVID-19. The chain is built from TRBV29-1 and TRBJ1-3; D is unclear. CDR3 bases: TGCAGCGTGGCCGGGTTCACAGGAAACACCATATATTTT. This sequence encodes CSVAGFTGNTIYF.